This T cell receptor beta chain appears in the sequencing data of a study of shared clonotypes between healthy human individuals (TCRdb year 2020). As for the study more broadly: Three men and two women, aged 18 to 49 years, made up the cohort. Per donor, three plates each were used for CD4 naive and CD4 memory, two for CD8 naive, and one for CD8 memory. To estimate repertoire size and how much clonotype sharing occurs between individuals, the study deeply sequenced the blood TCR repertoires of roughly 5 healthy adults. Different laboratories and diverse techniques were used to prepare libraries and sequence TCR repertoires, to increase sequencing depth and limit assay-specific biases. Leukapheresis yielded between about 0.85 and 9.5 billion PBMCs per donor.

Results and caveats for the whole study, not just this receptor: Across a few donors, approximately 4.9% of naive CD4, roughly 3.8% of naive CD8, roughly 2.3% of memory CD4, and 0.4% of memory CD8 clonotypes were shared. The small number of donors limited the genetic and exposure-history diversity represented. Clonotypes shared by all four sorted-subset donors showed higher generation probabilities than non-shared clonotypes. Only blood was sampled, and tissue TCR repertoires likely differ from those in blood. Incomplete sequencing was indicated by rarefaction of sorted-subset datasets, despite the large sequencing depth. Based on pairwise subsampling, the degree of clonotype sharing among donors was expected to be affected by sequencing depth. Estimated clonotype richness was generally larger for naive than for memory subsets.

CDR1 and CDR2 were assigned from the germline V gene (reference sequence) as SGHNT and YYREEE. The CDR3 sequence holds 14 residues, the cysteine and phenylalanine included. Only CDR3 DNA is held: 42 bases, read in frame from base 1. Deletion took 3 bases off V and 0 bases off J, with a span of 9 bases between the germline ends. TCR CDR3 regions were amplified from genomic DNA by multiplex PCR using the deep immunoSEQ assay. Extracted genomic DNA from each cell subset was spread evenly across all wells of several immunoSEQ 96-well plates, with each plate serving as a replicate. For sorted subsets, 200 to 250 ng of genomic DNA, equivalent to around 30,000 T cell genomes, went into each replicate PCR. Purified libraries were quantified with a Qubit 3.0 fluorometer, sized on a Bioanalyzer 2100, and re-quantified with the KAPA Library Quantification kit. Every immunoSEQ 96-well plate was sequenced on a dedicated single-read 150-cycle Illumina NextSeq 550 flow cell. Concerning the study's data processing: The immunoSEQ output contained only junctional sequences without quality scores, so filtering could not match that applied to full-length reads. To assign V/J genes and CDR3, sequences were annotated using PyIR, a Python wrapper for IgBLAST v1.9, with IMGT germline references. Reads were removed for weak V/J assignments (E-value above 1e-6), missing CDR3, stop codons, out-of-frame junctions, or ambiguous translated residues. V3J clonotypes were defined as sequences sharing the same inferred V gene, J gene, and CDR3 amino acid sequence. Percentage overlap between repertoires was calculated by dividing the number of shared unique clonotypes by the size of the smaller repertoire. Repertoire richness was assessed with RTK rarefaction, the Chao1 estimator, and Recon v2.1 estimates of unobserved clonotypes. Generation probabilities for all TCRbeta clonotypes obtained by the gDNA method from four donors were computed using OLGA. The table comes from immuneACCESS by way of TCRdb, which keeps in-frame sequences with V and J called. Part of the clones is missing from these tables; in studies checked, under half for an unresolved V gene and the rest for unknown reasons. The DNA gave D and trimming, while V, J and clone size come from that table. This sample comprises some 2,000,000 clones, roughly 96% of them detected only once. The ten largest account for 0.1% to 0.15% of the sample.

In regard to this clone: The target of this receptor is not known. No base-level quality is on record; no much larger clone is a single base apart.

Donors were healthy HIV-negative adults with no recently reported acute infections or vaccinations. All donors were Caucasian adults living in Nashville, Tennessee, USA. Magnetic negative selection was used to enrich CD4+ T cells, after which naive cells were positively selected on CD45RA and the negative fraction became the memory subset. Blood was collected by leukapheresis, and PBMCs were isolated by Ficoll-Histopaque density gradient centrifugation and then cryopreserved in liquid nitrogen vapor phase. Analytical flow cytometry was used to check the purity and quantity of each magnetically sorted T cell population. Each sorted fraction had its genomic DNA isolated and then quantified by UV absorbance on a Nanodrop 2000c.

Input material: naive CD4+ T cells sorted from blood. What this sample's cell subset or site label stands for: CD45RA+ positively selected. The receptor was isolated from a man younger than 35 in good health. The sequence links TRBV5-4 to TRBJ1-1; the D gene is not confidently resolved. The DNA reads TGTGCCAGCAGCTGGTTTAGTTTGAACACTGAAGCTTTCTTT. This is translated as CASSWFSLNTEAFF.